Presented here are 5 T cell receptor beta chains from one specimen sequenced in a study of blood T cell repertoires in COVID-19. Assay used: immunoSEQ multiplex PCR; TCRdb lists only in-frame clones, some missing. The sample has about 160,000 clones, 87% seen once. The sequenced material came from peripheral blood. The source is a woman in her sixties with active or convalescent COVID-19.

This clone occurred a few times. The genes are TRBV7-9 and TRBJ2-3; D is unclear. CDR3 size: 14 residues. V was trimmed by 1 base and J by 2 bases, leaving 7 bases between them. Looked up from germline, CDR1 is SEHNR and CDR2 is FQNEAQ (reference sequence). CDR3 coding DNA: TGTGCCAGCAGCTTAGGGCCATACACAGATACGCAGTATTTT. Translating it yields CASSLGPYTDTQYF.

V is TRBV2 and J is TRBJ2-2; 9 bases are a match to TRBD2. The CDR3 sequence is 15 residues long. The J segment lost 2 bases and the V segment lost 7 bases, leaving 5 bases of the junction unmatched. The germline V gene has CDR1 SNHLY and CDR2 FYNNEI. CDR3 coding DNA: TGTGCCAGCAAGAATAGCGGGGGTAACACCGGGGAGCTGTTTTTT. Its protein product is CASKNSGGNTGELFF.

This rearrangement joins TRBV5-1 to TRBJ2-7; D is possibly TRBD2 (5 bases). The CDR3 is 14 amino acids. The V gene lost 3 bases and the J gene lost 7 bases, with 17 bases spanning the gap. CDR1 is SGHRS, CDR2 YFSETQ, per germline. In nucleotides, the CDR3 is TGCGCCAGCAGCTCGGGCGGAGGTTCACGAGAGCAGTACTTC. This sequence encodes CASSSGGGSREQYF.

The chain couples TRBV12-3 or TRBV12-4 to TRBJ1-5; D not resolved. The CDR3 sequence is 13 residues long. Trimming took 6 bases from V and 5 from J, leaving 11 bases between them. The CDR3 sequence is CASSVRRDQPQHF. In DNA, the CDR3 is TGTGCCAGCAGCGTCAGGAGGGATCAGCCCCAGCATTTT.

J is TRBJ1-2 and V is TRBV18; D is possibly TRBD1 (5 bases). V lost 6 bases and J 8 bases, leaving 22 bases between the germline ends. Germline V gives CDR1 KGHSH, CDR2 LQKENI. The CDR3 loop spans 15 amino acids. The CDR3 DNA reads as TGTGCCAGCTCTAAACTGGGGGGTAAAGAAGGAGGCTACACCTTC. It specifies CASSKLGGKEGGYTF.